These T cell receptor beta chains were read from a single sample in a study of T cell responses to AZD1222 COVID-19 vaccine. The method was immunoSEQ multiplex PCR; TCRdb's version includes in-frame clones alone and lacks a portion of them. The sample has some 160,000 clones, around 93% seen once. The material was peripheral blood, obtained on day 0 of AZD1222 vaccination. These TCRs come from an adult in good health. Both conserved end residues are part of each CDR3. D genes are given only for firm matches. The size of a clone is reported for some rows only, either as once, few or many, or as a class for expanded clones.

d_call,j_call,clone_size,v_call,cdr3_aa,cdr3_nt
TRBD1,TRBJ1-4,-,TRBV19,CASSPRQGDEKLFF,TGTGCCAGTAGTCCTCGGCAGGGGGATGAAAAACTGTTTTTT
TRBD2,TRBJ2-7,-,TRBV5-4,CASSLSAGGTIYEQYF,TGTGCCAGCAGCTTGTCAGCGGGAGGTACGATCTACGAGCAGTACTTC
TRBD1,TRBJ1-2,-,TRBV7-9,CASSTKGQPYGYTF,TGTGCCAGCAGCACGAAGGGACAGCCTTATGGCTACACCTTC
-,TRBJ1-1,few,TRBV19,CASSKGIVTEAFF,TGTGCCAGTAGTAAGGGAATTGTCACTGAAGCTTTCTTT
-,TRBJ1-3,-,TRBV4-1,CASSRVGTLTGNTIYF,TGCGCCAGCAGCCGAGTCGGGACATTAACTGGAAACACCATATATTTT
-,TRBJ1-5,-,TRBV9,CASSVGGGQPQHF,TGTGCCAGCAGCGTTGGGGGAGGGCAGCCCCAGCATTTT
-,TRBJ1-5,few,TRBV10-2,CASSDRVGTAYQPQHF,TGCGCCAGCAGTGATCGGGTCGGGACCGCGTATCAGCCCCAGCATTTT
-,TRBJ1-2,-,TRBV29-1,CSASGTHGYTF,TGCAGCGCCTCCGGGACTCATGGCTACACCTTC
-,TRBJ1-1,-,TRBV9,CASSARRDTEAFF,TGTGCCAGCAGCGCCCGACGAGACACTGAAGCTTTCTTT
TRBD1,TRBJ1-2,-,TRBV27,CASSLTGNYGYTF,TGTGCCAGCAGTTTGACAGGGAACTATGGCTACACCTTC
-,TRBJ1-1,-,TRBV15,CATSRLMNTEAFF,TGTGCCACCAGCAGACTGATGAACACTGAAGCTTTCTTT
TRBD2,TRBJ2-7,-,TRBV3-1/TRBV3-2,CASTFSGRTYEQYF,TGTGCCAGCACTTTTAGCGGGAGGACTTACGAGCAGTACTTC
TRBD1,TRBJ1-2,-,TRBV7-2,CASSTVTGGYGYTF,TGTGCCAGCAGCACGGTTACAGGGGGCTATGGCTACACCTTC
TRBD1,TRBJ1-1,-,TRBV19,CASSVYPTGGTTEAFF,TGTGCCAGTAGTGTTTATCCGACAGGGGGCACCACTGAAGCTTTCTTT
TRBD2,TRBJ2-3,-,TRBV18,CASSPPSGSSADTQYF,TGTGCCAGCTCACCACCGAGCGGGAGTAGTGCAGATACGCAGTATTTT
-,TRBJ1-5,-,TRBV29-1,CSVEEGFDQPQHF,TGCAGCGTTGAAGAGGGATTCGATCAGCCCCAGCATTTT
TRBD1,TRBJ2-4,-,TRBV2,CASRDRGLAKNIQYF,TGTGCCAGCAGGGACAGGGGGTTAGCCAAAAACATTCAGTACTTC
-,TRBJ1-1,-,TRBV20-1,CSARWGTEAFF,TGCAGTGCCCGATGGGGGACTGAAGCTTTCTTT
-,TRBJ1-5,-,TRBV2,CASMRQGNQPQHF,TGTGCCAGCATGAGACAGGGCAATCAGCCCCAGCATTTT
TRBD2,TRBJ2-4,once,TRBV11-2,CASSLRTSGRRKNIQYF,TGTGCCAGCAGCTTAAGAACTAGCGGGAGACGAAAAAACATTCAGTACTTC
TRBD1,TRBJ1-2,-,TRBV5-1,CASSLGQGNGYTF,TGCGCCAGCAGCTTGGGACAGGGCAACGGCTACACCTTC
-,TRBJ2-5,-,TRBV10-3,CAISDKETQYF,TGTGCCATCAGTGATAAAGAGACCCAGTACTTC
-,TRBJ1-2,few,TRBV10-3,CAISESARYGYTF,TGTGCCATCAGTGAGTCGGCCCGCTATGGCTACACCTTC
TRBD2,TRBJ2-2,-,TRBV3-1/TRBV3-2,CASTLGGGGTGELFF,TGTGCCAGCACCCTGGGGGGGGGAGGCACCGGGGAGCTGTTTTTT
TRBD2,TRBJ2-2,-,TRBV7-6,CASSHTAREPGGELFF,TGTGCCAGCAGCCACACTGCGCGGGAGCCTGGCGGGGAGCTGTTTTTT
-,TRBJ2-2,few,TRBV4-1,CASSPWDRAGTGELFF,TGCGCCAGCAGCCCATGGGACCGGGCGGGCACCGGGGAGCTGTTTTTT
TRBD2,TRBJ2-1,-,TRBV27,CASSPRLAGGNEQFF,TGTGCCAGCAGTCCCAGACTAGCGGGAGGTAATGAGCAGTTCTTC
TRBD2,TRBJ2-5,-,TRBV11-2,CASSLVSPGRLAARLAYF,TGTGCCAGCAGCTTAGTTTCCCCGGGGAGACTAGCGGCCCGGCTGGCGTACTTC